These 22 T cell receptor beta chains were sequenced from one sample in a study of vaccination and CD4 T cells after COVID-19. Scientists ran DNA taken from cultured CD4+ T cells through the Oncomine TCR Beta short-read assay for sequencing. Via MiXCR, TCRdb re-called the PCR reads, giving one row per CDR3 protein. The sample contains over 20,000 distinct CDR3 sequences, more than 40% of which appear only once. Indicated treatment: approximately 9-day PBMC culture with coronavirus spike peptide pools or control peptides (ViraFEST assay). No cognate antigen is known for these TCRs. Sample: CD4+ T cells from blood, cultured in vitro, taken before SARS-CoV-2 vaccination. The receptors come from a human donor who received a COVID-19 vaccine.

This clonotype was detected a few times. The chain has TRBV19 and TRBJ1-1, with TRBD1 identical over 9 bases. The germline gives CDR1 LNHDA, CDR2 SQIVND (reference sequence). The ends lost 5 bases at V and 1 base at J; junction bases unmatched: 2. There are 14 residues in the CDR3. The CDR3 is CASSVGQGNTEAFF. The CDR3, as DNA: TGTGCCAGTAGTGTGGGACAGGGGAACACTGAAGCTTTCTTT.

This sequence joins TRBV30 and TRBJ1-4; 7 bases fit TRBD1. V lost 3 bases, J lost 5 bases, and 3 bases stayed unmatched. The CDR3 extends over 13 amino acids. CDR1 is GTSNPN, CDR2 SVGIG, per germline (reference sequence). CDR3 sequence (DNA): TGTGCCTGGAGGGACAGGTACAATGAAAAACTGTTTTTT. It specifies CAWRDRYNEKLFF. The complete variable domain, with remaining parts taken from reference TRBV30 and TRBJ1-4, reads SQTIHQWPATLVQPVGSPLSLECTVEGTSNPNLYWYRQAAGRGLQLLFYSVGIGQISSEVPQNLSASRPQDRQFILSSKKLLLSDSGFYLCAWRDRYNEKLFFGSGTQLSVL.

The genes are TRBV19 and TRBJ1-3, with D possibly TRBD1 on 5 matching bases. The V gene's germline CDR1 is LNHDA and CDR2 SQIVND (reference sequence). With 2 bases removed from V and 0 bases from J, the gap between germline ends came to 8 bases. CDR3 length equals 15 residues. CDR3 nucleotide sequence: TGTGCCAGTAGTATACTGACAGACTCTGGAAACACCATATATTTT. It specifies CASSILTDSGNTIYF.

J is TRBJ2-3 and V is TRBV24-1; D may be TRBD2 (5 bases). V was cut by 7 bases and J by 5 bases, with 9 bases left in between. The CDR3 is 12 amino acids. Germline V gene data show CDR1 as KGHDR and CDR2 as SFDVKD. CDR3 sequence (DNA): TGTGCCACCAGGGGAGCCAGAGATACGCAGTATTTT. This translates into CATRGARDTQYF.

This chain uses TRBV10-1 with TRBJ2-4, with D possibly matching TRBD1 (6 bases). CDR1 and CDR2 (germline): WNHNN, SYGVQD (reference sequence). This CDR3 has 15 residues. V dropped 8 bases and J dropped 1 base, with 15 bases sitting between them. The CDR3 sequence is CASRDITLAKNIQYF. The CDR3 DNA reads TGCGCCAGCCGGGACATTACTTTGGCCAAAAACATTCAGTACTTC.

Details on this clonotype: One end of the junction is discordant with germline, which a read error may explain. The J gene is TRBJ1-2, the V gene TRBV5-3; weak D call: TRBD1 (5 bases). TRBV5-3 is classed as an ORF, of uncertain function. The length of the CDR3 is 16 residues. CDR3 region: CASSLVDAAGTYGYTF. CDR3 DNA sequence: TGTGCCAGCAGCTTGGTTGACGCGGCAGGGACGTATGGCTACACCTTC.

The chain combines TRBV2 with TRBJ1-5; D call uncertain. Germline assignment: CDR1 SNHLY and CDR2 FYNNEI. Trimming shortened V by 1 base and J by 0 bases, and 7 bases separated the two germline ends. The CDR3 is 15 residues long. The CDR3 spells CASSEGNLSNQPQHF. The CDR3 DNA reads TGTGCCAGCAGTGAAGGGAATCTTAGCAATCAGCCCCAGCATTTT.

This clonotype has only one observation. J is TRBJ1-5 and V is TRBV2, with D possibly being TRBD1 (6 bases). The germline CDR1 and CDR2 sequences are SNHLY and FYNNEI. Trimming stripped 5 bases from V and 3 bases from J, with 11 bases between. This CDR3 region has 14 residues. The DNA of the CDR3 is TGTGCCAGCAGTCAAGACAGGCACAATCAGCCCCAGCATTTT. It specifies CASSQDRHNQPQHF. The full variable domain, with the rest looked up from reference TRBV2 and TRBJ1-5, is EPEVTQTPSHQVTQMGQEVILRCVPISNHLYFYWYRQILGQKVEFLVSFYNNEISEKSEIFDDQFSVERPDGSNFTLKIRSTKLEDSAMYFCASSQDRHNQPQHFGDGTRLSIL.

The J gene is TRBJ1-1, the V gene TRBV20-1; weak D call: TRBD1 (5 bases). Trimming pared 4 bases from V and 5 bases from J, leaving 14 bases between. Germline CDR1 and CDR2: DFQATT and SNEGSKA (reference sequence). The CDR3 sequence is 13 residues long. The CDR3 sequence: CSATRGRGTEAFF. In nucleotides, the CDR3 is TGCAGTGCTACAAGAGGACGGGGGACTGAAGCTTTCTTT.

V gene TRBV4-1 combines with J gene TRBJ1-5; possibly TRBD1 for D (6 bases). V lost 1 base and J 7 bases, leaving 11 bases between the germline ends. Per the germline V gene, CDR1 is MGHRA and CDR2 is YSYEKL. CDR3 length: 14 amino acids. Here the CDR3 DNA reads TGCGCCAGCAGCCAAGGTTGGGGGCACCAGCCCCAGCATTTT. Amino acids: CASSQGWGHQPQHF.

V is TRBV2 and J is TRBJ1-2; D uncertain. V gave up 8 bases and J gave up 2 bases, with 12 bases separating them. The length of the CDR3 is 13 residues. Germline loops: CDR1 SNHLY, CDR2 FYNNEI. Here the CDR3 DNA reads TGTGCCAGCTCTTCAGGCGCCAACTATGGCTACACCTTC. This gives the protein CASSSGANYGYTF.

The sample holds a few counts of this clonotype. The J gene is TRBJ2-5, the V gene TRBV20-1; D is ambiguous. The germline V and J ends were trimmed by 5 bases and 5 bases, with 18 bases remaining between them. The CDR3 length is 14 residues. CDR1 is DFQATT and CDR2 is SNEGSKA in the germline V gene (reference sequence). The CDR3 loop reads CSASYGPSSETQYF. DNA for the CDR3: TGCAGTGCTTCGTACGGCCCTAGTAGTGAGACCCAGTACTTC.

The chain recombines TRBV7-2 with TRBJ1-2; 11 bases align to TRBD1. Germline CDR1 and CDR2: SGHTA and FQGNSA. J lost 4 bases, V lost 5 bases, and 12 bases had no gene match. The CDR3 spans 17 residues. The CDR3 loop is CASSPGARTGGLYGYTF. The CDR3 bases are TGTGCCAGCAGCCCTGGAGCTCGGACAGGGGGCCTCTATGGCTACACCTTC. The complete variable domain, with remaining parts taken from reference TRBV7-2 and TRBJ1-2, reads GAGVSQSPSNKVTEKGKDVELRCDPISGHTALYWYRQSLGQGLEFLIYFQGNSAPDKSGLPSDRFSAERTGGSVSTLTIQRTQQEDSAVYLCASSPGARTGGLYGYTFGSGTRLTVV.

The rearrangement uses TRBV10-1 and TRBJ1-3, with D unresolved. Germline lookup yields CDR1 WNHNN and CDR2 SYGVQD (reference sequence). V lost 5 bases and J lost 4, with 12 bases in between. CDR3 length: 14 amino acids. The CDR3, as DNA: TGCGCCAGCAGTTCGGGGTCAACGGGAAACACCATATATTTT. Its protein is CASSSGSTGNTIYF.

Within the sample, this clonotype is medium-sized. V is TRBV15 and J is TRBJ2-5; perhaps TRBD1 as D (5 bases). The ends were cut back, 5 bases at V and 4 bases at J, with 14 bases in the middle. From germline, CDR1 is LNHNV and CDR2 YYDKDF (reference sequence). This CDR3 has 14 amino acids. The CDR3 is CATSPTTARETQYF. For the CDR3, the DNA is TGTGCCACCAGCCCAACGACAGCGAGAGAGACCCAGTACTTC.

V and J are TRBV30 and TRBJ2-6; D might be TRBD2 (5 bases). Looked up from germline, CDR1 is GTSNPN and CDR2 is SVGIG (reference sequence). V lost 4 bases and J 1 base, leaving 8 bases between the germline ends. The CDR3 is made up of 14 amino acids. As DNA, the CDR3 is TGTGCCTGGATAGAGGGATCTGGGGCCAACGTCCTGACTTTC. This encodes CAWIEGSGANVLTF.

This clonotype has just a few counts. V gene TRBV6-5 combines with J gene TRBJ1-2, with TRBD1 as a possible D gene (6 bases). The CDR3 is 14 amino acids. The V end was cut by 4 bases, the J end by 8 bases, with 17 bases between. The germline V gene has CDR1 MNHEY and CDR2 SVGAGI. The CDR3 sequence is CASSSQDRFRGYTF. Here the CDR3 DNA reads TGTGCCAGCAGTTCTCAAGACAGGTTTAGAGGCTACACCTTC.

This clonotype showed up just a few times. The chain is built from TRBV20-1 and TRBJ2-2; 10 bases are a match to TRBD2. J gave up 2 bases and V 5 bases, and 11 bases lay outside the gene matches. The CDR3 extends over 17 amino acids. From germline, CDR1 is DFQATT and CDR2 SNEGSKA (reference sequence). CDR3 sequence: CSAPSPLAGDNTGELFF. In DNA form, the CDR3 reads TGCAGTGCTCCCTCCCCTCTAGCGGGGGATAACACCGGGGAGCTGTTTTTT.

The V and J genes are TRBV19 and TRBJ1-3; 12 bases are a match to TRBD1. J gave up 4 bases and V 6 bases, and 4 bases lay outside the gene matches. Germline CDR1 is LNHDA and CDR2 is SQIVND (reference sequence). This CDR3 contains 15 residues. CDR3 residues: CASRRDRGLGNTIYF. CDR3 DNA sequence: TGTGCCAGTAGAAGGGACAGGGGGCTCGGAAACACCATATATTTT.

The rearrangement joins TRBV2 to TRBJ2-7; 15 bases agree with TRBD2. Per the germline V gene, CDR1 is SNHLY and CDR2 is FYNNEI. Trimming cost V 4 bases and J 0 bases; bases outside gene matches: 7. CDR3 length equals 18 residues. The chain's CDR3 is CASSVQGLAGGFSYEQYF. CDR3 sequence (DNA): TGTGCCAGCAGTGTTCAGGGACTAGCGGGGGGATTCTCCTACGAGCAGTACTTC.

This chain links TRBV30 with TRBJ1-1; no firm D call. Looked up from germline, CDR1 is GTSNPN and CDR2 is SVGIG (reference sequence). The germline V and J ends were trimmed by 1 base and 2 bases, with 17 bases remaining between them. The CDR3 covers 16 residues. The CDR3 bases are TGTGCCTGGAGTGGGGGTCGGGAACGACTAAACACTGAAGCTTTCTTT. It yields the protein CAWSGGRERLNTEAFF.

The gene calls are TRBV20-1 and TRBJ1-2; D gene unclear. Trimming removed 0 bases from V and 7 bases from J, with 9 bases in between. Looked up from germline, CDR1 is DFQATT and CDR2 is SNEGSKA (reference sequence). This CDR3 has 12 amino acids. The CDR3 region is CSAREGIGGYTF. The DNA of the CDR3 is TGCAGTGCTAGAGAGGGGATCGGTGGCTACACCTTC.